These 17 T cell receptor beta chains came from one sample sequenced in a study of post-analysis software for immune sequencing data. The study, taken as a whole, reports: Higher frequency in patients than in controls was seen for about five TRBV segments, with TRBV5-6, TRBV5-1 and TRBV20-1 among them.

For these TCRs, the target antigens are not known. Tagging with unique molecular identifiers was a feature of the TCR beta cDNA libraries. One entry per CDR3 protein, called by TCRdb with MiXCR from the PCR reads. The sample yields hundreds of thousands of distinct CDR3 sequences, roughly 30% seen once. The specimen sequenced was blood. All receptors derive from a girl aged 5 to 17 with multiple sclerosis.

This clonotype was detected only a few times. V and J are TRBV9 and TRBJ2-5, with 12 bases identical to TRBD1. V lost 3 bases and J lost 11; bases outside the gene matches: 20. The CDR3 covers 18 residues. The germline V gene encodes CDR1 SGDLS and CDR2 YYNGEE. The CDR3 loop is CASSGRDRGRKAYNEQYF. As DNA, the CDR3 is TGTGCCAGCAGCGGCCGGGACAGGGGGCGGAAGGCCTACAATGAGCAGTACTTC.

The chain has TRBV4-3 and TRBJ2-3; D gene ambiguous. V was pared by 4 bases and J by 2 bases, with 7 bases between. CDR3 length: 13 amino acids. CDR1 is LGHNA, CDR2 YSLEER, per germline. CDR3 sequence (DNA): TGCGCCAGCAGCCTCCAGACCACAGATACGCAGTATTTT. This sequence encodes CASSLQTTDTQYF.

J is TRBJ2-5 and V is TRBV7-2; the match to TRBD1 covers 9 bases. J lost 2 bases, V lost 1 base, and 5 bases had no gene match. This CDR3 region has 16 residues. Per germline, CDR1 SGHTA and CDR2 FQGNSA. The CDR3 coding sequence is TGTGCCAGCAGCTTAGTAGGACAGGGGACACAAGAGACCCAGTACTTC. Encoded protein: CASSLVGQGTQETQYF.

This clonotype has more than one count but fewer than ten. This chain links TRBV3-1 with TRBJ2-7; D is uncertain. The ends were cut back, 5 bases at V and 7 bases at J, with 9 bases in the middle. CDR3 length: 11 amino acids. Germline CDR1 reads LGHDT; CDR2 reads YNNKEL (reference sequence). CDR3 loop: CASSASSEQYF. CDR3 in DNA: TGTGCCAGCAGCGCGTCTTCGGAGCAGTACTTC.

This clonotype was detected only a few times. The J gene is TRBJ2-3, the V gene TRBV18; possible D gene TRBD1, 5 bases. The CDR3 covers 14 residues. Germline V gives CDR1 KGHSH, CDR2 LQKENI. Trimming took off 3 bases at V and 3 bases at J, with 10 bases between the two ends. This CDR3 is CASSPQGLTDTQYF. CDR3 nucleotide sequence: TGTGCCAGCTCACCGCAGGGTTTAACAGATACGCAGTATTTT.

This clonotype was found a few times. The chain recombines TRBV4-1 with TRBJ2-3; 10 bases are shared with TRBD2. CDR1 and CDR2 from the germline V gene are MGHRA and YSYEKL. CDR3 size: 16 residues. V dropped 4 bases and J dropped 5; count of bases not matched to a gene: 9. The chain's CDR3 is CASSLQPAGGLDTQYF. The DNA for the CDR3 is TGCGCCAGCAGCCTCCAACCAGCGGGGGGGCTAGATACGCAGTATTTT.

In this sample, this clonotype turned up many times. V usage is TRBV6-6 and J usage is TRBJ2-3; D ambiguous. V gave up 6 bases and J gave up 7 bases, with 8 bases separating them. The CDR3 totals 11 residues. CDR1 and CDR2 from the germline V gene are MNHNY and SVGAGI (reference sequence). CDR3 nucleotides: TGTGCCAGCAGCCCCGAAAATACGCAGTATTTT. Protein product: CASSPENTQYF.

The CDR3 here is CASSLAAGSWGYEQYF. In nucleotides, the CDR3 is TGTGCCAGCAGCTTAGCGGCGGGTTCGTGGGGCTACGAGCAGTACTTC. The chain recombines TRBV7-2 with TRBJ2-7; possible D gene TRBD2, 5 bases. CDR1 SGHTA and CDR2 FQGNSA come from the germline V gene. The CDR3 loop spans 16 amino acids. Trimming shortened V by 0 bases and J by 3 bases, and 15 bases separated the two germline ends.

The rearrangement uses TRBV20-1 and TRBJ2-5, with TRBD1 matching over 10 bases. Germline CDR1 and CDR2: DFQATT and SNEGSKA (reference sequence). The J segment lost 3 bases and the V segment lost 5 bases, leaving 6 bases of the junction unmatched. CDR3 length equals 14 residues. The CDR3 protein is CSAHTGTGEETQYF. Here the CDR3 DNA reads TGCAGTGCTCACACCGGGACAGGGGAAGAGACCCAGTACTTC.

This clonotype has only a few counts. The gene calls are TRBV20-1 and TRBJ2-1; 11 bases agree with TRBD2. With 5 bases clipped from V and 8 bases from J, the junction kept 17 bases outside the gene matches. Germline V lookup: CDR1 DFQATT, CDR2 SNEGSKA (reference sequence). The CDR3 is 17 amino acids. CDR3 residues: CSASETSGAFYTHEQFF. Here the CDR3 DNA reads TGCAGTGCTTCTGAGACTAGCGGGGCATTTTATACCCATGAGCAGTTCTTC.

This chain uses TRBV24-1 with TRBJ2-5; unclear D gene. The V and J ends lost 9 bases and 5 bases respectively, with 15 bases between them. Germline CDR1 KGHDR, CDR2 SFDVKD. The CDR3 is 13 amino acids. The CDR3 is CATCVPLRETQYF. The DNA for the CDR3 is TGTGCCACCTGTGTTCCGCTGAGGGAGACCCAGTACTTC.

The rearrangement joins TRBV28 to TRBJ1-5, with unresolved D. V was shortened by 7 bases and J by 0 bases, with 13 bases between the two germline ends. Germline CDR1 is MDHEN and CDR2 is SYDVKM. CDR3 length: 15 residues. The chain's CDR3 is CASTPGLHSNQPQHF. The CDR3 DNA follows: TGTGCCAGCACTCCCGGACTCCATAGCAATCAGCCCCAGCATTTT.

This clonotype was counted between two and nine times. The rearrangement links TRBV5-6 to TRBJ2-3, with 9 bases matching TRBD2. Looked up from germline, CDR1 is SGHDT and CDR2 is YYEEEE. The CDR3 is made up of 16 amino acids. The junction had 10 bases not matched to a gene; V was cut back by 7 bases and J by 1 base. The CDR3 coding sequence is TGTGCCAGCGTAAATACAGCGGGGGGCGGCACAGATACGCAGTATTTT. Its translation is CASVNTAGGGTDTQYF.

The rearrangement links TRBV4-3 to TRBJ2-1; TRBD1 is a possible D gene (6 bases). The V gene's germline CDR1 is LGHNA and CDR2 YSLEER. The CDR3 is made up of 16 amino acids. V lost 4 bases and J 5 bases, leaving 18 bases between the germline ends. CDR3 in DNA: TGCGCCAGCAGCCCGATGGTGGGCAGGGGCCACAATGAGCAGTTCTTC. Translated: CASSPMVGRGHNEQFF.

The chain joins TRBV12-3 or TRBV12-4 to TRBJ2-1; 14 nucleotides agree with TRBD2. CDR3 size: 14 residues. Trimming at V came to 7 bases and at J to 8 bases, leaving 4 bases not matched to a gene. Here the CDR3 reads CASMTSGGDYEQFF. CDR3 coding DNA: TGTGCCAGCATGACTAGCGGGGGGGATTATGAGCAGTTCTTC.

Concerning this clonotype itself: At one boundary the junction diverges from the germline segment, which might be a read error. J is TRBJ2-7 and V is TRBV10-3, with 10 bases lining up with TRBD2. Germline lookup yields CDR1 ENHRY and CDR2 SYGVKD. The CDR3 has 15 residues. CDR3 nucleotide sequence: TGTACCATCAGCTCTAGCGGGGGCCCCTCCTACGAGCAGTACTTC. Translation: CTISSSGGPSYEQYF.

The count of this clonotype is one. The V gene is TRBV28, the J gene TRBJ2-1; D is uncertain. CDR1 and CDR2 (germline): MDHEN, SYDVKM. V lost 3 bases, J lost 0 bases, and 15 bases lay in between. This CDR3 has 17 residues. The CDR3 is CASSFNFEYSSYNEQFF. In DNA, the CDR3 is TGTGCCAGCAGTTTTAATTTTGAGTACAGCTCCTACAATGAGCAGTTCTTC.